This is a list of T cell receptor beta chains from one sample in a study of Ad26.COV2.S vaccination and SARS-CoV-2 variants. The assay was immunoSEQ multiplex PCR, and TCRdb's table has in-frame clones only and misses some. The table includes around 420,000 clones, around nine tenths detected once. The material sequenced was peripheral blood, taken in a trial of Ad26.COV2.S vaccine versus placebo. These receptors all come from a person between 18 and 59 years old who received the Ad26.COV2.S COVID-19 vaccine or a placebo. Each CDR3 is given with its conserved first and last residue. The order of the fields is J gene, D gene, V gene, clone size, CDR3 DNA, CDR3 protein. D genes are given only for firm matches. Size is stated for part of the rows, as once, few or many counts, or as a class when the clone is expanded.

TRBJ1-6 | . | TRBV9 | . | TGTGCCAGCAGCGTAGACAGGAGCTCCTATAATTCACCCCTCCACTTT | CASSVDRSSYNSPLHF
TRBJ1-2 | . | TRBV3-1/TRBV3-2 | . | TGTGCCAGCAGTTTTGGACAGAACTATGGCTACACCTTC | CASSFGQNYGYTF
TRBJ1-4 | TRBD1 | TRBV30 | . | TGTGCCTGGAGTTGGCGGACAGGGTGGGAAAAACTGTTTTTT | CAWSWRTGWEKLFF
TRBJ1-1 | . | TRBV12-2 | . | TGTGCAAGTCGCTTCCGGGCATTGAACACTGAAGCTTTCTTT | CASRFRALNTEAFF
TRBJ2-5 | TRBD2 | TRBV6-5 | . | TGTGCCAGCACGGCTAGCGGGCCCCAAGAGACCCAGTACTTC | CASTASGPQETQYF
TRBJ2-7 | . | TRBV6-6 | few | TGTGCCAGCAGTTACACTGGACCTTTGCCCTACGAGCAGTACTTC | CASSYTGPLPYEQYF
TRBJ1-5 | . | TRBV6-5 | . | TGTGCCAGCCGCGTTTATAGCAATCAGCCCCAGCATTTT | CASRVYSNQPQHF
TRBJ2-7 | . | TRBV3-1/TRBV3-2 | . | TGTGCCAGCAGCCAACGACAGGAGTCTTCCTACGAGCAGTACTTC | CASSQRQESSYEQYF
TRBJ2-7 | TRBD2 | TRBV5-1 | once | TGCGCCAGCAGCCACGGACTAGCGGGGGGTTCCTACGAGCAGTACTTC | CASSHGLAGGSYEQYF
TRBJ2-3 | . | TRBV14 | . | TGTGCCAGCAGCCACACTCGGGGGGCACTCCGAGATACGCAGTATTTT | CASSHTRGALRDTQYF
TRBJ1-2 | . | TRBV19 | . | TGTGCCAGTAGTCCTCAAACCTATGGCTACACCTTC | CASSPQTYGYTF
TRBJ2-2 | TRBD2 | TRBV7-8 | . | TGTGCCAGCAGCTTAGGACTAGCGGGGGGGAGAAACACCGGGGAGCTGTTTTTT | CASSLGLAGGRNTGELFF
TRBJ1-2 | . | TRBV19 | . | TGTGCCAGTAGTCCCCTTGGAAACTATGGCTACACCTTC | CASSPLGNYGYTF
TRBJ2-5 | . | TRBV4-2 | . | TGTGCCAGCAGCTTGACAGCCCAAGAGACCCAGTACTTC | CASSLTAQETQYF
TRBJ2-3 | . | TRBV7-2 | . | TGTGCCAGCAGCTTAGGCCTCGGGAGAGATACGCAGTATTTT | CASSLGLGRDTQYF
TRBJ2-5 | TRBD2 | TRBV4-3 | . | TGCGCCGGCCCTAGCGGGGGGGCCGGGGAGACCCAGTACTTC | CAGPSGGAGETQYF
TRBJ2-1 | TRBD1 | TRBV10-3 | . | TGTGCCATCAGTGTGGATCGGACAGGCTACAATGAGCAGTTCTTC | CAISVDRTGYNEQFF
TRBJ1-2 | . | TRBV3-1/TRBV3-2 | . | TGTGCCAGCAGCCCCGGAGGCGACTATGGCTACACCTTC | CASSPGGDYGYTF
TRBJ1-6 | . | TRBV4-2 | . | TGTGCCAGCAGCCAAGAGGCGGGGGAATATACTAACTCACCCCTCCACTTT | CASSQEAGEYTNSPLHF
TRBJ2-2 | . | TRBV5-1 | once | TGCGCCAGCAGCCGAGGGACGGAAACGAACACCGGGGAGCTGTTTTTT | CASSRGTETNTGELFF
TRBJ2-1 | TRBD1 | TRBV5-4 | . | TGTGCCAGCAGCTACGGGACAGGCAATGAGCAGTTCTTC | CASSYGTGNEQFF
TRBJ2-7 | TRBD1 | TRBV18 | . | TGTGCCAGCTCACCACTCGTGGGACAGGGGGTCCACGAGCAGTACTTC | CASSPLVGQGVHEQYF
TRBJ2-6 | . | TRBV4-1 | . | TGCGCCAGCAGCCATGGCGGGGGCCCTTCTGGGGCCAACGTCCTGACTTTC | CASSHGGGPSGANVLTF
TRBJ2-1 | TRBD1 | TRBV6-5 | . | TGTGCCAGCAGTTACGAGAGGACAGGGGGTAGTAATGAGCAGTTCTTC | CASSYERTGGSNEQFF
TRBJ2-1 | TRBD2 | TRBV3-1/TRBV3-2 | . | TGTGCCAGCAGCCAAGCTCCTAGCGGGGGGCGCCAGGGGCAGTTCTTC | CASSQAPSGGRQGQFF
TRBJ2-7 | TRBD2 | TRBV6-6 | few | TGTGCCAGCAACCAGCGGGGGGGTCCCTACGAGCAGTACTTC | CASNQRGGPYEQYF
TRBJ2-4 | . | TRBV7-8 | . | TGTGCCAGCAGCTTAGCCTGGCAGCCCGAAACCAAAAACATTCAGTACTTC | CASSLAWQPETKNIQYF
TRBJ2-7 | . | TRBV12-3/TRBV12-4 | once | TGTGCCAGCAGTTTGTCGGGGCCCGAGCAGTACTTC | CASSLSGPEQYF
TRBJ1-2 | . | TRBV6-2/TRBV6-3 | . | TGTGCCAGCAGTTACTCGCCAGGGGATGCCTATGGCTACACCTTC | CASSYSPGDAYGYTF
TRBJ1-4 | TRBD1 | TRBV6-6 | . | TGTGCCAGCAGAGGGACAGCTAATGAAAAACTGTTTTTT | CASRGTANEKLFF
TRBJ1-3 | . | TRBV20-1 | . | TGCAGTGCTAGTAACGGAAACACCATATATTTT | CSASNGNTIYF
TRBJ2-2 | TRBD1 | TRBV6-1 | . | TGTGCCAGCAGTGAGGGTACTCAGGGGGCGGGTGGCACCGGGGAGCTGTTTTTT | CASSEGTQGAGGTGELFF
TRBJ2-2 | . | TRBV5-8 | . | TGTGCCAGCAGCAGACACAGGGTAGCCGGGGAGCTGTTTTTT | CASSRHRVAGELFF
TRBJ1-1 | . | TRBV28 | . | TGTGCCAGCAGTTTCGGCAGGGGATACACTGAAGCTTTCTTT | CASSFGRGYTEAFF
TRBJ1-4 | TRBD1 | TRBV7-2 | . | TGTGCCAGCAGCTTAGACAGGGGAGGATATGAAAAACTGTTTTTT | CASSLDRGGYEKLFF
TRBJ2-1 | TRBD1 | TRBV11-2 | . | TGTGCCAGCAGCTTAGTTCCGGGACAGGGCCACAATGAGCAGTTCTTC | CASSLVPGQGHNEQFF
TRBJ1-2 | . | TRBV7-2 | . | TGTGCCAGCAGCTTAGGACCCTCGAGGCGGTCTGGCTACACCTTC | CASSLGPSRRSGYTF
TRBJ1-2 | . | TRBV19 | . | TGTGCCAGTAGTACCGGGACACACTTTAACTATGGCTACACCTTC | CASSTGTHFNYGYTF
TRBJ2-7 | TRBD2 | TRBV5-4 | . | TGTGCCAGCAGCTTGGGGCTAGCGGGGTACTCCTACGAGCAGTACTTC | CASSLGLAGYSYEQYF
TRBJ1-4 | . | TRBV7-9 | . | TGTGCCAGCAGCTTAGGTCGGGAGAATGAAAAACTGTTTTTT | CASSLGRENEKLFF
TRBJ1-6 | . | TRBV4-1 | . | TGCGCCAGCAGCCTCGGCGGGGGATCACCCCTCCACTTT | CASSLGGGSPLHF
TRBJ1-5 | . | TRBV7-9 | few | TGTGCCAGCAGCTTAGATTCTCAGCCCCAGCATTTT | CASSLDSQPQHF
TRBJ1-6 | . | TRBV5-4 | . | TGTGCCAGCAGCTTCGGTCGGGATTCACCCCTCCACTTT | CASSFGRDSPLHF
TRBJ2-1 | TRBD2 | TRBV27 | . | TGTGCCAGCAGTCCATTAGCGGGGGGGCTGAACAATGAGCAGTTCTTC | CASSPLAGGLNNEQFF
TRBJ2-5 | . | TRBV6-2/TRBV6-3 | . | TGTGCCAGCAGTTATCGAGTAGCAGGGGAGACCCAGTACTTC | CASSYRVAGETQYF
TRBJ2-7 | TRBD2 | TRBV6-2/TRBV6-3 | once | TGTGCCAGCAGTCCGAATGGACTAGCGGACTCCTACGAGCAGTACTTC | CASSPNGLADSYEQYF
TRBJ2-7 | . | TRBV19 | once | TGTGCCAGTAGTACTAGCGAAACCTCCTACGAGCAGTACTTC | CASSTSETSYEQYF